The present TCR beta chain was sequenced within a study of cytomegalovirus exposure and HLA in healthy donors. Germline CDR1 MRHNA, CDR2 SNTAGT. This CDR3 region has 13 residues. Trimming left V 6 bases short and J 3 bases short, with 11 bases between. PCR used 60 Vbeta primers and 13 Jbeta primers. The data were produced by immunoSEQ multiplex PCR, yet TCRdb's version contains in-frame clones alone and is incomplete. The sample yields around 170,000 clones, roughly 71% seen once. Worth noting for this clone: Its antigen is unidentified.

Findings and caveats of the study: A cluster of highly shared sequence variants was likely a sequencing artifact.

The clonotype originates from a girl aged 10-17 years in good health and CMV-seronegative. Sequenced sample: PBMCs. This rearrangement joins TRBV6-4 to TRBJ1-1, with no clear D. CDR3 bases: TGTGCCAGCAGGGAGGACCGGGACACTGAAGCTTTCTTT. Its protein is CASREDRDTEAFF.